This T cell receptor beta chain is from a study of T cell repertoires in cytomegalovirus infection. For the study at large: Researchers turned to recently identified HLA-C-restricted CMV epitopes as well as well-studied HLA-B-restricted ones. Indicated by public TCR beta signatures were CMV infection and matching HLA type. Whole-study findings and limits: Cumulative public TCR beta family frequency identified CMV carriers with the relevant HLA. The response measured ex vivo was dominated by TCR beta clonotypes (HLA-C-restricted and CMV-specific).

TCRdb re-called the reads through MiXCR, storing one row per CDR3 protein. The sample comprises some 900,000 distinct CDR3 sequences, about 33% of which are singletons, and about an eighth rests with the top ten. The CDR3 spans 16 residues. V was cut by 7 bases and J by 0 bases, with 16 bases left in between. Germline lookup yields CDR1 MNHEY and CDR2 SVGEGT. Points on this clonotype: Its cognate antigen is unknown.

The starting material was cultured CD8+ T cells from PBMCs, obtained from culture after CMV antigen stimulation. The chain combines TRBV6-2 or TRBV6-3 with TRBJ2-1, with D unclear. The clonotype originates from a human donor in good health (CMV status not recorded). Some clones in this sample may be carry-over from other donors' samples. The CDR3 sequence is CASISGSYSSYNEQFF. CDR3 DNA sequence: TGTGCCAGCATTTCCGGGTCCTATAGCTCCTACAATGAGCAGTTCTTC.